This T cell receptor (beta chain) is from a study of graft-versus-host responses after intestinal transplantation. As for the study in general: Each of the recipients got a multivisceral, liver-intestinal, or isolated intestinal transplant. After anti-thymocyte globulin induction, recipients took tacrolimus and steroids for around three years.

With 4 bases clipped from V and 0 bases from J, the junction kept 6 bases outside the gene matches. Germline CDR1 MNHNY, CDR2 SVGAGI (reference sequence). There are 16 residues in the CDR3. With regard to this clone: Antigen unknown.

Profiled with immunoSEQ multiplex PCR; TCRdb holds only in-frame clones, not every one. The table records around 64,000 clones, 90% to 95% of them present only once. Study observations and caveats: Some GvH clones appeared in ileal mucosa or blood before recipient bone marrow. Some patients had graft-donor T cell macrochimerism, and their allografts showed high graft-versus-host to host-versus-graft clonal ratios.

The V call is TRBV6-6, the J call TRBJ1-5; 7 bases line up with TRBD1. The sequence came from a human donor who was the organ donor for an intestinal transplant. Sample: unstimulated CD4+ T cells sorted from spleen or lymph node cells, taken before transplant. CDR3 region: CASSSDRESSNQPQHF. CDR3 DNA: TGTGCCAGCAGTTCAGACAGGGAAAGTAGCAATCAGCCCCAGCATTTT.